These T cell receptor beta chains were read from a single sample in a study of shared clonotypes between healthy human individuals. Repertoires were generated with immunoSEQ multiplex PCR, while TCRdb's copy carries only in-frame clones and drops some. The sample yields around 650,000 clones, about 96% seen once. Specimen: naive CD8+ T cells sorted from blood. The source is a woman aged 30 to 39 in good health. Both conserved end residues are part of each CDR3. The D gene is left open where the match is weak. Size is stated for part of the rows, as once, few or many counts, or as a class when the clone is expanded.

TRBV9	NA	NA	TRBJ2-7	TGTGCCAGCAGCGTAGCTGGGGGTCCCTACGAGCAGTACTTC	CASSVAGGPYEQYF
TRBV19	NA	NA	TRBJ1-2	TGTGCCAGTACCCCTGGCGGGGAGAACTATGGCTACACCTTC	CASTPGGENYGYTF
TRBV9	NA	NA	TRBJ1-5	TGTGCCAGCAGCGTAGGAGGGAATAGCAATCAGCCCCAGCATTTT	CASSVGGNSNQPQHF
TRBV27	NA	NA	TRBJ2-3	TGTGCCAGCAGTCCGTCGACGACAGATACGCAGTATTTT	CASSPSTTDTQYF
TRBV7-6	NA	NA	TRBJ2-7	TGTGCCAGCAGCTCAGAGAATCTCGGGGAGCAGTACTTC	CASSSENLGEQYF
TRBV27	NA	NA	TRBJ1-2	TGTGCCAGCAGTTTGATAGCAGGGGAAGATGGCTACACCTTC	CASSLIAGEDGYTF
TRBV5-6	NA	NA	TRBJ2-3	TGTGCCAGCAGCTTGGTGGGGGGAGACACAGATACGCAGTATTTT	CASSLVGGDTDTQYF
TRBV27	TRBD2	NA	TRBJ2-3	TGTGCCAGCAGTTTATTAGGTGGGAGCGGGGCCGATACGCAGTATTTT	CASSLLGGSGADTQYF
TRBV28	NA	NA	TRBJ2-7	TGTGCCAGCAGTTTTGAGAATTTCTACGAGCAGTACTTC	CASSFENFYEQYF
TRBV29-1	NA	NA	TRBJ2-7	TGCAGCGTCAAGAGTGACGGCGCGTCCGAGCAGTACTTC	CSVKSDGASEQYF
TRBV2	TRBD2	NA	TRBJ2-3	TGTGCCAGCAGTGAAGCGGGGGGAGCGGGAGTCGACAGACACTTCACAGATACGCAGTATTTT	CASSEAGGAGVDRHFTDTQYF
TRBV7-9	NA	NA	TRBJ1-2	TGTGCCAGCAGCGTCCCCCTGGGAGGGAATGGCTACACCTTC	CASSVPLGGNGYTF
TRBV12-2	NA	NA	TRBJ1-4	TGTGCAAGTCGCACCGGGACAGGCGGATGTATGGAAAAACTGTTTTTT	CASRTGTGGCMEKLFF
TRBV10-3	NA	few	TRBJ1-1	TGTGCCATCAGATCACAGGTGAACACTGAAGCTTTCTTT	CAIRSQVNTEAFF
TRBV30	NA	NA	TRBJ2-3	TGTGCCTGGAGTAGCATTTCCACAGATACGCAGTATTTT	CAWSSISTDTQYF
TRBV10-1	NA	NA	TRBJ1-5	TGCGCCAGCCCCTCGGGCGTTAATCAGCCCCAGCATTTT	CASPSGVNQPQHF
TRBV5-6	NA	NA	TRBJ2-3	TGTGCCAGCAGCCGTGGAATGGTAGCGGAGCGAGATACGCAGTATTTT	CASSRGMVAERDTQYF
TRBV27	NA	NA	TRBJ2-7	TGTGCCAGCAGTTATTCGGGATCGAGCTCCTACGAGCAGTACTTC	CASSYSGSSSYEQYF
TRBV27	NA	NA	TRBJ2-3	TGTGCCAGCAGTTTATTTGCGGGACTCAGCACAGATACGCAGTATTTT	CASSLFAGLSTDTQYF
TRBV9	NA	NA	TRBJ2-5	TGTGCCAGCAGCGCGTGGCATGGTGGGACAGAGACCCAGTACTTC	CASSAWHGGTETQYF
TRBV29-1	TRBD1	NA	TRBJ1-1	TGCAGCGTTGAAGATGGGAGTACAGGGGGCTCTGGCACTGAAGCTTTCTTT	CSVEDGSTGGSGTEAFF
TRBV5-6	TRBD1	once	TRBJ2-7	TGTGCCAGCAGCTCGGACAGGGGCTACGAGCAGTACTTC	CASSSDRGYEQYF
TRBV7-8	NA	NA	TRBJ2-5	TGTGCCAGCAGCTTATATGGAGCAGTTCAAGAGACCCAGTACTTC	CASSLYGAVQETQYF
TRBV4-1	NA	NA	TRBJ1-1	TGCGCCAGCAGCCAAGATCTCCGCCTGAGGACTGAAGCTTTCTTT	CASSQDLRLRTEAFF
TRBV6-5	NA	NA	TRBJ1-1	TGTGCCAGAGAACGGGCAGCAAAAAACACTGAAGCTTTCTTT	CARERAAKNTEAFF
TRBV27	TRBD2	NA	TRBJ2-7	TGTGCCAGCAGTACGGGGGAGGGCTACGAGCAGTACTTC	CASSTGEGYEQYF
TRBV27	NA	NA	TRBJ2-1	TGTGCCAGCAGCTTGATTGGGTACAATGAGCAGTTCTTC	CASSLIGYNEQFF
TRBV6-4	NA	NA	TRBJ1-3	TGTGCCAGCAGTGACCCTGACAGATACTCTGGAAACACCATATATTTT	CASSDPDRYSGNTIYF
TRBV6-6	NA	NA	TRBJ2-1	TGTGCCAGCAGTTCGTTCCATGAGCAGTTCTTC	CASSSFHEQFF
TRBV29-1	NA	NA	TRBJ2-5	TGCAGCGGGGCGATAGCGGAGTCACAAGAGACCCAGTACTTC	CSGAIAESQETQYF
TRBV7-9	NA	NA	TRBJ2-7	TGTGCCAGCAGCTTAGGTTGGGCTGAGCAGTACTTC	CASSLGWAEQYF
TRBV19	NA	NA	TRBJ2-1	TGTGCCAGTAGTCCCTCCCCCGGGGTAGCGGACAATGAGCAGTTCTTC	CASSPSPGVADNEQFF
TRBV19	NA	few	TRBJ1-3	TGTGCCAGTAGTGGGATCCGGGAGGCTGGAAACACCATATATTTT	CASSGIREAGNTIYF
TRBV9	NA	NA	TRBJ2-4	TGTGCCAGCAGCGACGACTTACGGGCCAAAAACATTCAGTACTTC	CASSDDLRAKNIQYF
TRBV27	NA	NA	TRBJ2-1	TGTGCCAGCAGTCCCGTGGGCCAGCGGACCACCTACAATGAGCAGTTCTTC	CASSPVGQRTTYNEQFF
TRBV7-8	TRBD2	NA	TRBJ2-7	TGTGCCAGCAGCTTTGGGACTAGAAGCGAGCAGTACTTC	CASSFGTRSEQYF
TRBV15	NA	NA	TRBJ2-7	TGTGCCACCAGCAGAGATAACTTCATCGAGCAGTACTTC	CATSRDNFIEQYF
TRBV7-6	NA	NA	TRBJ2-3	TGTGCCAGCAGCTTAGGTGTGAACAGACTAGATCCCACAGATACGCAGTATTTT	CASSLGVNRLDPTDTQYF
TRBV7-9	TRBD1	NA	TRBJ2-2	TGTGCCAGCAGGCCCGGACAGGGGATGGGCGGGGAGCTGTTTTTT	CASRPGQGMGGELFF
TRBV28	NA	few	TRBJ1-5	TGTGCCAGCAGTTTCGCGACAGGCTCAACGCTCAATCAGCCCCAGCATTTT	CASSFATGSTLNQPQHF
TRBV13	TRBD1	once	TRBJ1-1	TGTGCCAGCAGCCTCGGACAGGGAGTGAACACTGAAGCTTTCTTT	CASSLGQGVNTEAFF
TRBV6-5	NA	NA	TRBJ1-1	TGTGCCAGCAGTCACGGGGGAATTGAAGCTTTCTTT	CASSHGGIEAFF
TRBV19	TRBD1	NA	TRBJ1-1	TGTGCCAGTAGTATAGCTGGACAGGGACGTACTGAAGCTTTCTTT	CASSIAGQGRTEAFF
TRBV6-1	NA	NA	TRBJ2-4	TGTGCCAGCAGTTTGGGCCTAGCCAAAAACATTCAGTACTTC	CASSLGLAKNIQYF
TRBV7-8	TRBD2	NA	TRBJ2-7	TGTGCCAGCAGTCAAGCGGGAGTAGACTCCTACGAGCAGTACTTC	CASSQAGVDSYEQYF
TRBV5-6	NA	NA	TRBJ2-1	TGTGCCAGCGAGACCGAGCTTGGATTCCTGTATGAGCAGTTCTTC	CASETELGFLYEQFF
TRBV5-1	NA	once	TRBJ2-7	TGCGCCAGCAGCTTGGACGGGAGCACCTACGAGCAGTACTTC	CASSLDGSTYEQYF